This T cell receptor beta chain was recovered during a study of T cell repertoires in cytomegalovirus infection. Overall study context: CMV infection together with matching HLA type was indicated by public TCR beta signatures. Study findings and constraints: Cumulated frequencies of public TCR beta families served to identify carriers of CMV plus the relevant HLA. Predominance within the ex vivo response was attributable to HLA-C-restricted CMV-specific TCR beta clonotypes.

With respect to this clonotype: Its antigen remains unknown.

Per germline, CDR1 SGHDT and CDR2 YYEEEE. The trim removed 0 bases at V and 3 bases at J, leaving 5 bases unmatched. This CDR3 contains 17 residues. TCRdb called the reads again in MiXCR, with one record for every CDR3 protein. The repertoire has hundreds of thousands of distinct CDR3 sequences, under 40% of them found once; the top ten carry roughly an eighth. The TCR originated in a human donor in good health (CMV status not recorded). Some clones in this sample may be carry-over from other donors' samples. The source material was PBMCs. This chain connects TRBV5-6 to TRBJ2-2, with 10 bases lining up with TRBD2. This CDR3 reads CASSLVSGGAYTGELFF. CDR3 coding DNA: TGTGCCAGCAGCTTGGTGAGCGGGGGGGCGTACACCGGGGAGCTGTTTTTT. The full variable domain, completed using reference TRBV5-6 and TRBJ2-2, is DAGVTQSPTHLIKTRGQQVTLRCSPKSGHDTVSWYQQALGQGPQFIFQYYEEEERQRGNFPDRFSGHQFPNYSSELNVNALLLGDSALYLCASSLVSGGAYTGELFFGEGSRLTVL.